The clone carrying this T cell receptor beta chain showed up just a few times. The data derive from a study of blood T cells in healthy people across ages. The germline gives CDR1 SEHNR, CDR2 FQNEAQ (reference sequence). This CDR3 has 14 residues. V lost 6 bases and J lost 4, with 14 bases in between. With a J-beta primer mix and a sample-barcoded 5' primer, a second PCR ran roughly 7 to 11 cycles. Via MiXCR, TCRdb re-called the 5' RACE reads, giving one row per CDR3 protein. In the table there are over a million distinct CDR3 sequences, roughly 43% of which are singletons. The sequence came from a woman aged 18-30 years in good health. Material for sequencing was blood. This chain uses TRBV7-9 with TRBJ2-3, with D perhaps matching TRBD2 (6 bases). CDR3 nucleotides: TGTGCCAGCAGTAGGAGGGGTAACGCAGATACGCAGTATTTT. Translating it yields CASSRRGNADTQYF.